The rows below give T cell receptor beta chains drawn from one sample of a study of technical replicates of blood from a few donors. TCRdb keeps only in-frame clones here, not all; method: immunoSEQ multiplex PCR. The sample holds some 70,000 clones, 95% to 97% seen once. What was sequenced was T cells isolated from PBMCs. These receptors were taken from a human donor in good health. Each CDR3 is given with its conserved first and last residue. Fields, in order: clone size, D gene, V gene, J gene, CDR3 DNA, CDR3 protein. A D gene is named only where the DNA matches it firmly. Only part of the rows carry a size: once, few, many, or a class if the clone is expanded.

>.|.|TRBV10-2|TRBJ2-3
TGCGCCAGCATGTCAGGGCTGATCACAGATACGCAGTATTTT
CASMSGLITDTQYF
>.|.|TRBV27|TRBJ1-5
TGTGCCAGCAGTCATCGAGACACCCAGCCCCAGCATTTT
CASSHRDTQPQHF
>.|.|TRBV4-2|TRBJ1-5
TGTGCCAGCAGCCCCTTTTTGGCGGGTAATCAGCCCCAGCATTTT
CASSPFLAGNQPQHF
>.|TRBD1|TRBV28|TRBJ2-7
TGTGCCAGCAGTTTGACAGGGAAGGCTTACGAGCAGTACTTC
CASSLTGKAYEQYF
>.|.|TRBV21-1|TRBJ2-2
TGTGCCAGCAGCAAAGGGGAAGCGGGAGAGGGTCACACCGGGGAGCTGTTTTTT
CASSKGEAGEGHTGELFF
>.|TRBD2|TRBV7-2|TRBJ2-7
TGTGCCAGCAGCTTAATAACCCGACTAGCGGGAGGGACCTACGAGCAGTACTTC
CASSLITRLAGGTYEQYF
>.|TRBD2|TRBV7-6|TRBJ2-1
TGTGCCAGCAGCCAGACTAGCGGGAGTAGTAAGTTCTTC
CASSQTSGSSKFF
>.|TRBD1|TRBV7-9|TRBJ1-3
TGTGCCAGCAGCCCAACGGACAGGGATAGAAACACCATATATTTT
CASSPTDRDRNTIYF
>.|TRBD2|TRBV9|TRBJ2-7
TGTGCCAGCAGCTTAAAAGCTGGCGGGAGGGCTGGCGAGCAGTACTTC
CASSLKAGGRAGEQYF
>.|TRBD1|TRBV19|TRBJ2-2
TGTGCCACTAAGGACAGGGAGAACACCGGGGAGCTGTTTTTT
CATKDRENTGELFF
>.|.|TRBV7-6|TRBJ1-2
TGTGCCAGCAGCTTAGCCGCGATCAACTATGGCTACACCTTC
CASSLAAINYGYTF
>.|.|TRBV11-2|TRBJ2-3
TGTGCCAGCAATTACGGGAGAAGCACAGATACGCAGTATTTT
CASNYGRSTDTQYF
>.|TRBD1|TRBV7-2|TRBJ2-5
TGTGCCAGCAGCTTAGCGACAGGGAGAGAGACCCAGTACTTC
CASSLATGRETQYF
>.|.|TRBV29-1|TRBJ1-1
TGCAGCTACTCCGAGGGGGGGGACACTGAAGCTTTCTTT
CSYSEGGDTEAFF
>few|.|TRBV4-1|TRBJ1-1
TGCGCCAGCAGCCCGATGACAGCTAGTATGAACACTGAAGCTTTCTTT
CASSPMTASMNTEAFF
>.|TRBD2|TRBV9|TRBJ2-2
TGTGCCAGCAGCCGACATGAGACTAGCGGGACGAACACCGGGGAGCTGTTTTTT
CASSRHETSGTNTGELFF
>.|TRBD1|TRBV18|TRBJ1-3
TGTGCCAGCTCACCCGCCTTTACAGGGGACGGAAACACCATATATTTT
CASSPAFTGDGNTIYF